The rows below give T cell receptor beta chains drawn from one sample of a study of blood T cell repertoires in COVID-19. TCRdb's table, derived via immunoSEQ multiplex PCR, lists solely in-frame clones and lacks some. The sample shows fewer than 250,000 clones, 80% to 90% of them seen only once. The sequenced sample consisted of PBMCs or T cells enriched from blood (not recorded which). These receptors all come from a woman in her 50s with acute COVID-19. The CDR3 runs from the conserved cysteine through the conserved F or W. A D gene is named only where the DNA matches it firmly. Expanded clones are given a class, and other clones once, few, many or no size at all.

v_call	j_call	d_call	clone_size	cdr3_aa	cdr3_nt
TRBV29-1	TRBJ2-3	TRBD2	NA	CSVVAGADTQYF	TGCAGCGTTGTAGCGGGAGCAGATACGCAGTATTTT
TRBV19	TRBJ1-2	NA	NA	CASKGHPPDNYGYTF	TGTGCCAGTAAGGGGCATCCACCCGACAACTATGGCTACACCTTC
TRBV28	TRBJ2-2	TRBD1	NA	CARTGTGGNTGELFF	TGTGCCAGGACTGGGACAGGGGGCAACACCGGGGAGCTGTTTTTT
TRBV28	TRBJ1-1	NA	NA	CASTKGGENTEAFF	TGTGCCAGCACCAAAGGGGGGGAAAACACTGAAGCTTTCTTT
TRBV27	TRBJ1-5	NA	NA	CASSPLERQPQHF	TGTGCCAGCAGTCCACTTGAGAGGCAGCCCCAGCATTTT
TRBV30	TRBJ1-5	TRBD1	NA	CAWSRQGVQPQHF	TGTGCCTGGAGTCGACAGGGTGTTCAGCCCCAGCATTTT
TRBV5-1	TRBJ2-3	NA	NA	CASSLTESTDTQYF	TGCGCCAGCAGCTTAACGGAGAGCACAGATACGCAGTATTTT
TRBV18	TRBJ1-5	NA	NA	CASSPGQSNQPQHF	TGTGCCAGCTCACCAGGGCAGAGCAATCAGCCCCAGCATTTT
TRBV5-8	TRBJ2-3	NA	NA	CASSLGPGGDPDTQYF	TGTGCCAGCAGCTTGGGGCCAGGAGGGGACCCAGATACGCAGTATTTT
TRBV4-2	TRBJ2-7	NA	NA	CASSPREPVGLIYYEQYF	TGTGCCAGCAGCCCCCGGGAGCCGGTGGGTTTAATTTACTACGAGCAGTACTTC
TRBV3-1/TRBV3-2	TRBJ1-4	NA	NA	CASSHVGNEKLFF	TGTGCCAGCAGCCACGTGGGCAATGAAAAACTGTTTTTT
TRBV5-1	TRBJ2-3	TRBD1	NA	CASSLGQGVDTQYF	TGCGCCAGCAGCTTAGGCCAGGGGGTAGATACGCAGTATTTT
TRBV5-1	TRBJ2-3	TRBD2	NA	CASRVLAGEDTQYF	TGCGCCAGCAGGGTTCTAGCGGGAGAAGATACGCAGTATTTT
TRBV5-4	TRBJ1-2	NA	NA	CASSLAAGRGYTF	TGTGCCAGCAGCTTGGCGGCCGGGAGGGGCTACACCTTC
TRBV27	TRBJ1-5	TRBD1	few	CASSFGRDRASNQPQHF	TGTGCCAGCAGTTTCGGCCGGGACAGGGCTAGCAATCAGCCCCAGCATTTT
TRBV30	TRBJ2-7	TRBD2	NA	CAWSIFTRTSGRNSYEQYF	TGTGCCTGGAGTATATTCACCAGGACTAGCGGGAGGAACTCCTACGAGCAGTACTTC
TRBV18	TRBJ2-1	TRBD1	NA	CASSPDRDLGYNEQFF	TGTGCCAGCTCACCTGACAGGGATCTTGGGTACAATGAGCAGTTCTTC
TRBV9	TRBJ2-1	TRBD2	few	CASSVSGGVSYNEQFF	TGTGCCAGCAGCGTAAGTGGGGGGGTCTCCTACAATGAGCAGTTCTTC
TRBV7-9	TRBJ2-7	TRBD2	NA	CASSWTSGTGEQYF	TGTGCCAGCAGCTGGACTAGCGGGACGGGCGAGCAGTACTTC
TRBV19	TRBJ1-1	NA	NA	CASSETGRGGMNTEAFF	TGTGCCAGTAGTGAGACGGGCCGGGGAGGCATGAACACTGAAGCTTTCTTT
TRBV5-1	TRBJ2-5	NA	NA	CASRWGEETQYF	TGCGCCAGCAGGTGGGGGGAAGAGACCCAGTACTTC
TRBV18	TRBJ2-5	NA	NA	CASSQDLANQETQYF	TGTGCCAGCTCACAAGATCTAGCGAACCAAGAGACCCAGTACTTC
TRBV9	TRBJ1-1	NA	NA	CASSVVEINTEAFF	TGTGCCAGCAGCGTAGTGGAGATAAACACTGAAGCTTTCTTT
TRBV5-8	TRBJ2-7	NA	NA	CASKRTTYEQYF	TGTGCCAGCAAACGGACTACTTACGAGCAGTACTTC
TRBV24-1	TRBJ2-1	TRBD2	NA	CATSDQAGGTQYNEQFF	TGTGCCACCAGTGACCAAGCGGGAGGCACGCAATACAATGAGCAGTTCTTC
TRBV21-1	TRBJ2-5	NA	NA	CASSALGREAMETQYF	TGTGCCAGCAGCGCGCTCGGTAGGGAGGCGATGGAGACCCAGTACTTC
TRBV7-9	TRBJ2-2	NA	NA	CASSRRGVTGELFF	TGTGCCAGCAGCCGACGAGGAGTCACCGGGGAGCTGTTTTTT
TRBV2	TRBJ1-2	TRBD1	NA	CASKGGGWYGYTF	TGTGCCAGCAAAGGAGGGGGCTGGTATGGCTACACCTTC
TRBV19	TRBJ1-5	NA	once	CASSIFGASNQPQHF	TGTGCCAGTAGTATATTTGGGGCATCGAATCAGCCCCAGCATTTT
TRBV27	TRBJ2-4	TRBD2	NA	CASSLVGGLAGGPGRNIQYF	TGTGCCAGCAGTTTGGTGGGGGGACTAGCGGGAGGGCCAGGAAGAAACATTCAGTACTTC
TRBV4-3	TRBJ2-1	TRBD2	NA	CASSQDLASGDNEQFF	TGCGCCAGCAGCCAAGATTTGGCTAGCGGGGACAATGAGCAGTTCTTC
TRBV19	TRBJ2-1	TRBD2	NA	CASSMTLAGGPDNEQFF	TGTGCCAGTAGTATGACGCTAGCGGGAGGTCCCGACAATGAGCAGTTCTTC
TRBV3-1/TRBV3-2	TRBJ1-2	TRBD1	NA	CASSQTTGGAGGYTF	TGTGCCAGCAGCCAGACGACAGGGGGCGCAGGGGGCTACACCTTC
TRBV28	TRBJ1-3	NA	NA	CASRLVTGNTIYF	TGTGCCAGCAGGCTAGTAACTGGAAACACCATATATTTT
TRBV11-3	TRBJ2-5	TRBD2	NA	CASSTQGLAGQETQYF	TGTGCCAGCAGCACCCAAGGACTAGCGGGACAAGAGACCCAGTACTTC
TRBV28	TRBJ2-3	TRBD2	NA	CASSTGLAGGDGDTQYF	TGTGCCAGCAGTACGGGACTAGCGGGAGGGGACGGAGATACGCAGTATTTT
TRBV3-1/TRBV3-2	TRBJ2-1	TRBD1	NA	CASSQRTGHEQFF	TGTGCCAGCAGCCAACGGACAGGGCATGAGCAGTTCTTC
TRBV10-3	TRBJ1-2	NA	NA	CAISDREDYGYTF	TGTGCCATCAGTGACAGGGAGGACTATGGCTACACCTTC
TRBV7-2	TRBJ2-7	NA	NA	CASSLGGVGTYEQYF	TGTGCCAGCAGCTTAGGCGGGGTAGGCACCTACGAGCAGTACTTC
TRBV7-9	TRBJ2-1	TRBD2	NA	CASSIGGGLAGGNEQFF	TGTGCCAGCAGCATAGGTGGCGGACTAGCGGGAGGGAATGAGCAGTTCTTC
TRBV29-1	TRBJ1-1	NA	NA	CSVDFSGTTEAFF	TGCAGCGTTGATTTTTCCGGGACTACTGAAGCTTTCTTT
TRBV10-3	TRBJ2-7	TRBD1	NA	CAISGAGQALYF	TGTGCCATCAGTGGGGCCGGACAGGCCCTGTACTTC
TRBV5-6	TRBJ2-2	NA	once	CASSLGSVLTGELFF	TGTGCCAGCAGCTTGGGTTCCGTACTCACCGGGGAGCTGTTTTTT
TRBV6-5	TRBJ1-1	TRBD1	NA	CASSYSSRDSEAFF	TGTGCCAGCAGTTACTCGTCCCGGGACAGTGAAGCTTTCTTT
TRBV7-2	TRBJ2-1	NA	NA	CASSPSWASNHEQFF	TGTGCCAGCAGCCCCTCTTGGGCTAGCAACCATGAGCAGTTCTTC
TRBV13	TRBJ2-1	TRBD2	NA	CASSLGGNFAGESNEQFF	TGTGCCAGCAGCTTAGGGGGGAATTTTGCGGGAGAAAGCAATGAGCAGTTCTTC
TRBV6-5	TRBJ1-6	TRBD1	NA	CASRNSGGSPLHF	TGTGCCAGCAGAAACTCAGGGGGATCACCCCTCCACTTT
TRBV7-2	TRBJ2-7	NA	NA	CASSLARAGSSYEQYF	TGTGCCAGCAGCTTAGCGAGGGCCGGGAGCTCCTACGAGCAGTACTTC
TRBV5-1	TRBJ2-1	TRBD1	NA	CASSFHRGRYNEQFF	TGCGCCAGCAGCTTCCACAGGGGGCGTTACAATGAGCAGTTCTTC
TRBV24-1	TRBJ1-5	NA	NA	CATSSQDQPQHF	TGTGCCACCAGTAGTCAGGATCAGCCCCAGCATTTT
TRBV27	TRBJ1-3	NA	NA	CASTLPQGTGNTIYF	TGTGCCAGCACCCTACCTCAGGGGACCGGAAACACCATATATTTT
TRBV27	TRBJ1-2	NA	NA	CASSTITGMDGYTF	TGTGCCAGCAGTACCATTACAGGCATGGATGGCTACACCTTC
TRBV6-5	TRBJ2-7	NA	NA	CAGKSGPYEQYF	TGTGCCGGAAAGAGTGGGCCTTACGAGCAGTACTTC
TRBV4-1	TRBJ1-2	NA	NA	CASSQVGLRGRYGYTF	TGCGCCAGCAGCCAAGTTGGTCTCAGGGGTCGCTATGGCTACACCTTC
TRBV19	TRBJ2-7	NA	NA	CASRSGFSYEQYF	TGTGCCAGTCGAAGCGGTTTTTCCTACGAGCAGTACTTC